A single sample gave rise to the 4 T cell receptor beta chains below, sequenced in a study of CD8 T cells in ankylosing spondylitis. TCRdb re-derived calls from the 5' RACE reads in MiXCR, one entry per CDR3 protein. This sample has roughly 130,000 distinct CDR3 sequences, with about 6.4% found just once. The sample taken for sequencing was blood, either unsorted or a sorted T cell fraction (not recorded which). These receptors originate from a male donor with ankylosing spondylitis or in good health (not recorded which).

This clonotype was seen ten or more times. The rearrangement links TRBV7-2 to TRBJ2-7; D unresolved. Germline CDR1 SGHTA, CDR2 FQGNSA. V gave up 3 bases and J gave up 0 bases, with 9 bases separating them. CDR3 size: 14 residues. The CDR3 DNA reads as TGTGCCAGCAGCTTCCGCGGTACCTCCTACGAGCAGTACTTC. It codes for CASSFRGTSYEQYF.

This clonotype was detected ten times or more. V is TRBV5-1 and J is TRBJ1-2; D possibly corresponds to TRBD1 (6 bases). Germline lookup yields CDR1 SGHRS and CDR2 YFSETQ. This CDR3 comprises 15 residues. Between the trimmed V and J ends, which lost 0 bases and 3 bases, there was a span of 12 bases. CDR3 coding DNA: TGCGCCAGCAGCTTGGATCAGGGGACCTACTATGGCTACACCTTC. Protein product: CASSLDQGTYYGYTF.

This clonotype was seen ten or more times. V gene TRBV10-3 combines with J gene TRBJ2-2; TRBD2 agrees at 8 bases. The V and J ends lost 5 bases and 6 bases, in that order; junction bases with no gene match: 8. This CDR3 is 15 amino acids long. The germline V gene encodes CDR1 ENHRY and CDR2 SYGVKD. CDR3 protein: CAISPREGRAGELFF. In DNA form, the CDR3 reads TGTGCCATCAGTCCCCGGGAGGGCCGGGCCGGGGAGCTGTTTTTT.

The chain employs TRBV29-1 and TRBJ1-1; D unclear. Per the germline V gene, CDR1 is SQVTM and CDR2 is ANQGSEA. V was shortened by 1 base and J by 3 bases, with 3 bases between the two germline ends. The CDR3 is 11 amino acids. The CDR3 coding sequence is TGCAGCGTTGAAGGGCACACTGAAGCTTTCTTT. Translated: CSVEGHTEAFF.